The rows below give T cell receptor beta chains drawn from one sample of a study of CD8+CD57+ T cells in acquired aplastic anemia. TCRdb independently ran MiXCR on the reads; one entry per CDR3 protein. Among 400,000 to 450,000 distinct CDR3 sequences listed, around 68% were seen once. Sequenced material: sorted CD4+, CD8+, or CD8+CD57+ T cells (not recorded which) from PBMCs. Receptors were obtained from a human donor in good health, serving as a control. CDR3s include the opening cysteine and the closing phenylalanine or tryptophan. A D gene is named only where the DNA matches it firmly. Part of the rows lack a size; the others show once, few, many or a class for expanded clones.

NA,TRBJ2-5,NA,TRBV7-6,TGTGCCAGCAGAGTGGGCATGGGGACCCAGTACTTC,CASRVGMGTQYF
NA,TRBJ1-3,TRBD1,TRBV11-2,TGTGCCAGCAGCTTATCACACAGGGGGAGGACCATATATTTT,CASSLSHRGRTIYF
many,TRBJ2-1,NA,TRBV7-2,TGTGCCAGCAGCTTAGTTGCCTTATCCTACAATGAGCAGTTCTTC,CASSLVALSYNEQFF
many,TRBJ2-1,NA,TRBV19,TGTGCCAGTAGTATAGATTCAGGTAGGTCCGAGCAGTTCTTC,CASSIDSGRSEQFF
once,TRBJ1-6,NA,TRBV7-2,TGTGCCAGCAGCTTAAGAGGGGGGTATAATTCACCCCTCCACTTT,CASSLRGGYNSPLHF
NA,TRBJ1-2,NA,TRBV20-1,TGCAGTGCCCGGGACGGTTCAACTAATGACACCTTC,CSARDGSTNDTF
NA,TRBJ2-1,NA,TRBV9,TGTGCCAGCAGCCCCAACCTCCTGGGGGCATGGAATGTCTTC,CASSPNLLGAWNVF
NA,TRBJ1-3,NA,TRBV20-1,TGCAGTGCCAGGACATGGGATATAAACACCATATATTTT,CSARTWDINTIYF
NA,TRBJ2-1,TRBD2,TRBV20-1,TGCAGTGCTAAAGGTGGACTAGCGGGAGTTAATGAGCAGTTCTTC,CSAKGGLAGVNEQFF
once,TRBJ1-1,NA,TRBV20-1,TGCAGTGCTAGACGAGGCCCCAAGGGCAACACTGAAGCTTTCTTT,CSARRGPKGNTEAFF
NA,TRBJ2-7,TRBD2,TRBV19,TGTGCCAGTAGTATCGGGGGAGGGAAAGCCTACGAGCAGTACTTC,CASSIGGGKAYEQYF
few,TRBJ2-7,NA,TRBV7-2,TGTGCCAGCAGCCTGGACAGTAACTACGAGCAGTACTTC,CASSLDSNYEQYF
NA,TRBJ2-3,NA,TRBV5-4,TGTGCCAGCAGCTTGGACGTAGGGCTCGATACGCAGTATTTT,CASSLDVGLDTQYF
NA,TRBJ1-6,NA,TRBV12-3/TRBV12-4,TGTGCCAGCAGCCGGAACAGTAATTCACCCCTCCACTTT,CASSRNSNSPLHF